Listed below are T cell receptor beta chains from one sample, sequenced in a study of shared clonotypes between healthy human individuals. The protocol was immunoSEQ multiplex PCR, while the TCRdb copy is restricted to in-frame clones and leaves out a portion. The repertoire consists of about 1.1 million clones, with 78% occurring once and the leading ten covering approximately 0.5%. The sample comprised memory CD4+ T cells from PBMCs. Receptor source: a man younger than 35 in good health. Some clones in this sample may be carry-over from other donors' samples. CDR3s include the opening cysteine and the closing phenylalanine or tryptophan. A D gene is named only where the DNA matches it firmly. Not every row has a clone size; where given, it reads once, few, many or a size class.

cdr3_aa	cdr3_nt	j_call	d_call	v_call	clone_size
CAWSVYGSNQPQHF	TGTGCCTGGAGTGTATATGGTAGCAATCAGCCCCAGCATTTT	TRBJ1-5	NA	TRBV30	NA
CAISPSGSNTDTQYF	TGTGCCATCAGTCCCAGCGGGTCCAACACAGATACGCAGTATTTT	TRBJ2-3	NA	TRBV10-3	NA
CASRKGTGNTIYF	TGTGCCAGTCGGAAAGGGACTGGAAACACCATATATTTT	TRBJ1-3	NA	TRBV7-9	NA
CASSYSLGYGYTF	TGTGCCAGCAGTTACTCGCTGGGTTATGGCTACACCTTC	TRBJ1-2	NA	TRBV6-5	NA
CSAGGGGMEADTQYF	TGCAGCGCAGGCGGCGGGGGAATGGAGGCAGATACGCAGTATTTT	TRBJ2-3	TRBD2	TRBV29-1	NA
CASSTRRRGNQPQHF	TGTGCCAGCAGTACTCGAAGACGGGGCAATCAGCCCCAGCATTTT	TRBJ1-5	NA	TRBV28	NA
CSVEGGGRGTDTQYF	TGCAGCGTTGAGGGGGGCGGGAGAGGGACAGATACGCAGTATTTT	TRBJ2-3	NA	TRBV29-1	NA
CATQSYMQGDTQYF	TGTGCCACTCAAAGCTACATGCAGGGAGATACGCAGTATTTT	TRBJ2-3	NA	TRBV6-6	medium-sized
CAWSAELTDRPHF	TGTGCCTGGAGTGCTGAACTAACCGACAGGCCGCATTTT	TRBJ1-5	NA	TRBV30	NA
CASTEGNQPQHF	TGTGCCAGCACCGAGGGGAATCAGCCCCAGCATTTT	TRBJ1-5	NA	TRBV6-1	NA
CASRPTSGTAGTQYF	TGTGCCAGCAGACCGACTAGCGGCACCGCGGGGACCCAGTACTTC	TRBJ2-5	TRBD2	TRBV2	few
CASSQETQYF	TGTGCCAGCAGCCAAGAGACCCAGTACTTC	TRBJ2-5	NA	TRBV7-9	many
CASSLFQGHYEQYF	TGCGCCAGCAGCTTGTTTCAGGGCCACTACGAGCAGTACTTC	TRBJ2-7	NA	TRBV5-1	NA
CASSTRTSGNTIYF	TGTGCCAGCAGCACCCGGACAAGCGGAAACACCATATATTTT	TRBJ1-3	NA	TRBV7-2	once
CASSVGTSGSTGELFF	TGTGCCAGCAGCGTAGGGACTAGCGGGAGCACCGGGGAGCTGTTTTTT	TRBJ2-2	TRBD2	TRBV9	NA
CASTRGGATPYNEQFF	TGTGCCAGCACCAGAGGGGGAGCGACCCCCTACAATGAGCAGTTCTTC	TRBJ2-1	NA	TRBV2	NA
CASSVSKDDSSGNTIYF	TGTGCCAGCAGCGTAAGTAAGGATGATAGCTCTGGAAACACCATATATTTT	TRBJ1-3	NA	TRBV9	NA
CASSPQQGAPYEQYF	TGTGCCAGCAGCCCACAACAGGGGGCGCCCTACGAGCAGTACTTC	TRBJ2-7	TRBD1	TRBV9	NA
CASRLAGTGSYTGELFF	TGTGCCAGCCGACTAGCGGGGACAGGGTCGTACACCGGGGAGCTGTTTTTT	TRBJ2-2	TRBD2	TRBV5-5	NA
CASKTDRENTEAFF	TGTGCCAGCAAAACGGACAGGGAGAACACTGAAGCTTTCTTT	TRBJ1-1	TRBD1	TRBV28	NA
CASSLTGLPANEKLFF	TGTGCCAGCAGCTTGACAGGGTTGCCGGCTAATGAAAAACTGTTTTTT	TRBJ1-4	TRBD1	TRBV7-9	NA
CASSQMGVTQYF	TGCGCCAGCAGCCAAATGGGCGTTACGCAGTATTTT	TRBJ2-3	NA	TRBV4-1	NA
CASSPKGQGAYEQYF	TGCGCCAGCAGCCCGAAGGGACAGGGGGCTTACGAGCAGTACTTC	TRBJ2-7	TRBD1	TRBV5-1	NA
CASSGGATDTQYF	TGTGCCAGCAGCGGGGGGGCGACAGATACGCAGTATTTT	TRBJ2-3	NA	TRBV5-4	NA
CASSQGAGELFF	TGCGCCAGCAGTCAGGGGGCCGGGGAGCTGTTTTTT	TRBJ2-2	TRBD1	TRBV10-2	NA
CASSPQLGGNEQYF	TGTGCCAGCAGCCCCCAACTGGGGGGAAACGAGCAGTACTTC	TRBJ2-7	NA	TRBV11-1	NA
CASSFTIASSEQYF	TGCGCCAGCAGCTTTACTATAGCTAGCTCCGAGCAGTACTTC	TRBJ2-7	NA	TRBV5-1	NA
CASSEGRTSGSTGELFF	TGTGCCAGCAGTGAAGGGAGAACTAGCGGGAGCACCGGGGAGCTGTTTTTT	TRBJ2-2	TRBD2	TRBV6-1	NA
CASSRPGQGNTEAFF	TGTGCCAGCAGCAGACCGGGACAGGGGAACACTGAAGCTTTCTTT	TRBJ1-1	TRBD1	TRBV6-5	NA
CSVDGLNTEAFF	TGCAGCGTTGATGGCTTGAACACTGAAGCTTTCTTT	TRBJ1-1	NA	TRBV29-1	many
CASSLEAAGNTIYF	TGCGCCAGCAGCTTGGAGGCAGCCGGAAACACCATATATTTT	TRBJ1-3	NA	TRBV5-1	NA
CASSLDSYNSPLHF	TGCGCCAGCAGCTTGGACAGTTATAATTCACCCCTCCACTTT	TRBJ1-6	NA	TRBV5-1	NA
CAWTADNVLTF	TGTGCCTGGACGGCGGACAACGTCCTGACTTTC	TRBJ2-6	NA	TRBV30	NA
CASSPLGRGADGYTF	TGTGCCAGCAGTCCACTTGGGAGGGGCGCGGATGGCTACACCTTC	TRBJ1-2	NA	TRBV28	NA
CASSIVRTENTEAFF	TGTGCCAGTAGTATAGTGAGGACTGAGAACACTGAAGCTTTCTTT	TRBJ1-1	NA	TRBV19	NA
CASNGAGLADTQYF	TGTGCCAGCAACGGGGCGGGGTTGGCAGATACGCAGTATTTT	TRBJ2-3	NA	TRBV27	NA
CASALTPGSTYEQYF	TGTGCCAGCGCCTTAACCCCGGGGTCCACCTACGAGCAGTACTTC	TRBJ2-7	NA	TRBV28	NA
CASSLGQHTEAFF	TGTGCCAGTAGTTTGGGACAGCACACTGAAGCTTTCTTT	TRBJ1-1	TRBD1	TRBV19	few
CASSLPELRETQYF	TGTGCCAGCAGTTTACCCGAATTGAGGGAGACCCAGTACTTC	TRBJ2-5	NA	TRBV28	NA
CASSYRDRVQETQYF	TGTGCCAGCAGTTATAGGGACAGGGTCCAAGAGACCCAGTACTTC	TRBJ2-5	TRBD1	TRBV6-5	many
CAWSKLAEGGEQYF	TGTGCCTGGAGTAAACTAGCGGAGGGGGGTGAGCAGTACTTC	TRBJ2-7	TRBD2	TRBV30	few
CASSSLPGVGETQYF	TGCGCCAGCAGCTCCCTCCCCGGGGTCGGAGAGACCCAGTACTTC	TRBJ2-5	NA	TRBV5-1	NA
CARGWAGELFF	TGTGCCCGCGGATGGGCCGGGGAGCTGTTTTTT	TRBJ2-2	NA	TRBV30	NA
CASSQPQTGTNEKLFF	TGCGCCAGCAGCCAACCTCAGACAGGGACAAATGAAAAACTGTTTTTT	TRBJ1-4	TRBD1	TRBV4-1	NA
CASSPWTGSNEKLFF	TGTGCCAGCAGCCCTTGGACAGGGTCTAATGAAAAACTGTTTTTT	TRBJ1-4	TRBD1	TRBV5-6	NA
CASSLGQGHGYTF	TGTGCCAGCAGCTTAGGACAGGGCCACGGCTACACCTTC	TRBJ1-2	TRBD1	TRBV7-8	few
CASSREGPGELFF	TGTGCCAGCAGTAGGGAGGGCCCCGGGGAGCTGTTTTTT	TRBJ2-2	TRBD2	TRBV9	NA
CASSLGRDLGYTF	TGCGCCAGCAGCTTGGGACGGGATCTTGGCTACACCTTC	TRBJ1-2	NA	TRBV5-1	few
CASSGQFGRNYGYTF	TGTGCCAGCAGTGGGCAATTTGGGCGTAACTATGGCTACACCTTC	TRBJ1-2	NA	TRBV28	NA
CASSYQGSQHF	TGTGCCAGCAGTTACCAGGGTTCCCAGCATTTT	TRBJ1-5	NA	TRBV6-5	many
CASSPLTGREKLFF	TGTGCCAGCAGTCCATTGACAGGGCGAGAAAAACTGTTTTTT	TRBJ1-4	TRBD1	TRBV27	NA
CASSRMEGQGASYEQYF	TGCGCCAGCAGTCGGATGGAAGGACAGGGGGCCTCCTACGAGCAGTACTTC	TRBJ2-7	TRBD1	TRBV4-1	NA
CSVDRMDTEAFF	TGCAGCGTGGACCGAATGGACACTGAAGCTTTCTTT	TRBJ1-1	NA	TRBV29-1	few
CASSPQDSNYGYTF	TGTGCCAGCAGCCCCCAAGACAGCAATTATGGCTACACCTTC	TRBJ1-2	NA	TRBV9	NA
CASSGTSPPYNEQFF	TGTGCCAGCAGTGGGACAAGCCCCCCCTACAATGAGCAGTTCTTC	TRBJ2-1	NA	TRBV25-1	NA
CASSPKGGGAIEAFF	TGTGCCAGCAGCCCCAAAGGAGGGGGGGCCATTGAAGCTTTCTTT	TRBJ1-1	NA	TRBV7-9	NA
CASSFGVASNQPQHF	TGTGCCAGCTCTTTCGGCGTAGCGAGCAATCAGCCCCAGCATTTT	TRBJ1-5	NA	TRBV6-1	NA
CASSVAPSGDSGGIEQYF	TGTGCCAGCAGCGTAGCGCCGTCGGGGGATAGCGGAGGTATCGAGCAGTACTTC	TRBJ2-7	NA	TRBV9	NA
CASSPSGEEQYF	TGTGCCAGCTCACCATCGGGAGAAGAGCAGTACTTC	TRBJ2-7	NA	TRBV18	NA